A selection of T cell receptor beta chains follows, all from one sample in a study of blood T cell repertoires in COVID-19. Some clones are missing from TCRdb's copy, which holds only in-frame ones; the method was immunoSEQ multiplex PCR. The sample consists of 120,000 or so clones, around 68% of them appearing once. The sequenced sample consisted of peripheral blood. Receptors were obtained from a woman in her fifties or sixties with acute or convalescent COVID-19. The CDR3 runs from the conserved cysteine through the conserved F or W. A clone size is listed for some rows: how often the clone was seen (once, few, many), or a class if it is expanded.

V: TRBV28
J: TRBJ1-5
size: NA
CDR3: CASSPTGWQPQHF

V: TRBV18
J: TRBJ2-7
size: NA
CDR3: CASSPTEGYEQYF

V: TRBV6-5
J: TRBJ2-7
size: NA
CDR3: CASSREGGGLYEQYF

V: TRBV7-9
J: TRBJ1-5
size: NA
CDR3: CASSSISDRVGQPQHF

V: TRBV29-1
J: TRBJ1-1
size: NA
CDR3: CSALEYRVNTEAFF

V: TRBV15
J: TRBJ2-5
size: NA
CDR3: CATSREGSFNRGETQYF

V: TRBV18
J: TRBJ1-3
size: NA
CDR3: CASSPGQGKSGNTIYF

V: TRBV10-3
J: TRBJ2-7
size: NA
CDR3: CAISRTGGESEQYF

V: TRBV11-2
J: TRBJ2-7
size: NA
CDR3: CASSSLSGGNSYEQYF

V: TRBV5-1
J: TRBJ2-2
size: NA
CDR3: CASSYGQGNTGELFF

V: TRBV9
J: TRBJ2-2
size: NA
CDR3: CASSVTPGQSTGELFF

V: TRBV10-3
J: TRBJ2-2
size: NA
CDR3: CAISATGTGELFF

V: TRBV7-8
J: TRBJ1-5
size: NA
CDR3: CASSFDRTQPQHF

V: TRBV5-1
J: TRBJ2-6
size: NA
CDR3: CASSTIPGVGANVLTF

V: TRBV6-1
J: TRBJ2-3
size: NA
CDR3: CASSEETGGTDTQYF

V: TRBV5-1
J: TRBJ1-3
size: NA
CDR3: CASSLEGRSGNTIYF

V: TRBV18
J: TRBJ2-1
size: NA
CDR3: CASSQEAGAYNEQFF

V: TRBV7-7
J: TRBJ2-3
size: NA
CDR3: CASSPFTGTSGGYTQYF

V: TRBV27
J: TRBJ1-6
size: NA
CDR3: CASSLGGPLWSPLHF

V: TRBV11-2
J: TRBJ2-7
size: NA
CDR3: CASSWGFSSYEQYF

V: TRBV6-5
J: TRBJ2-7
size: few
CDR3: CANSKDRGTYEQYF

V: TRBV11-2
J: TRBJ2-7
size: NA
CDR3: CASSKDRDSEQYF

V: TRBV2
J: TRBJ1-6
size: NA
CDR3: CASKRQVSYNSPLHF

V: TRBV5-1
J: TRBJ2-7
size: NA
CDR3: CASEFGDRARPEQYF

V: TRBV30
J: TRBJ2-3
size: NA
CDR3: CAWSVGIAGGQYF

V: TRBV18
J: TRBJ1-2
size: NA
CDR3: CASSPAWTASNYGYTF

V: TRBV7-3
J: TRBJ1-1
size: NA
CDR3: CASSLTAGVTEAFF

V: TRBV18
J: TRBJ1-1
size: few
CDR3: CASSPQGNTEAFF

V: TRBV6-6
J: TRBJ1-1
size: NA
CDR3: CASSPSDRAAFF